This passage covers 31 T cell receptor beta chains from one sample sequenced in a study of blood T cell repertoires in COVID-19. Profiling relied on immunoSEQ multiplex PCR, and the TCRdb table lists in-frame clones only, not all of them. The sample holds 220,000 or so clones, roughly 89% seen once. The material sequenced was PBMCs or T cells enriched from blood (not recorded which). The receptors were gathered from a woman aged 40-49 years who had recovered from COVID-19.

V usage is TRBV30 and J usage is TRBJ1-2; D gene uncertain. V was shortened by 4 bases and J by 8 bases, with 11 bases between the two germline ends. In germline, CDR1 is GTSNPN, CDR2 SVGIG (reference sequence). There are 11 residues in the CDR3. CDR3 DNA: TGTGCCTGGACCGCCGACATCGGCTACACCTTC. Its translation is CAWTADIGYTF.

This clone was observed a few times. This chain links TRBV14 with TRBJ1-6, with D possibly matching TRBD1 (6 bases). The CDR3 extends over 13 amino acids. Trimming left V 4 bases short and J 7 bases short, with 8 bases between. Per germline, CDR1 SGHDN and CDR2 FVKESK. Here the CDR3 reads CASSLRGNSPLHF. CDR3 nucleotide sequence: TGTGCCAGCAGCCTGAGGGGGAATTCACCCCTCCACTTT.

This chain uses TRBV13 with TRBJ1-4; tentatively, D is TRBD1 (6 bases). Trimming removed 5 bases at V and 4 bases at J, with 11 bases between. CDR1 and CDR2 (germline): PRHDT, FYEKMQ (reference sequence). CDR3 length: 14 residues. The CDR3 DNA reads TGTGCCAGCAGCCCACAGGGAATTAATGAAAAACTGTTTTTT. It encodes CASSPQGINEKLFF.

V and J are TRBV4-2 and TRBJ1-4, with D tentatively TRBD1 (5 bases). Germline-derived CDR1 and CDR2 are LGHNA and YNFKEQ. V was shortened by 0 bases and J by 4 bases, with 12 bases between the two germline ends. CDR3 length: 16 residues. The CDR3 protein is CASSQDFRGGNEKLFF. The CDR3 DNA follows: TGTGCCAGCAGCCAAGATTTTCGGGGGGGTAATGAAAAACTGTTTTTT.

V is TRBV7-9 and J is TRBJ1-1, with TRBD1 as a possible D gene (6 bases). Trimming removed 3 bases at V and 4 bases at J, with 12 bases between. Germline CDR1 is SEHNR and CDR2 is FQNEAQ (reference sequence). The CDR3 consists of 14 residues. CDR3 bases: TGTGCCAGCAGCTTTCAGGGGATGTCCACTGAAGCTTTCTTT. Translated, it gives CASSFQGMSTEAFF.

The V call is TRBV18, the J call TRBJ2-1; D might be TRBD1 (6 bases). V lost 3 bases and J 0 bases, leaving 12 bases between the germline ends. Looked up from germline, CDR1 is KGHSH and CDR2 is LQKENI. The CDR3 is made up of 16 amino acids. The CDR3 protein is CASSPGALSSYNEQFF. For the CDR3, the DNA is TGTGCCAGCTCACCGGGGGCCCTTAGCTCCTACAATGAGCAGTTCTTC.

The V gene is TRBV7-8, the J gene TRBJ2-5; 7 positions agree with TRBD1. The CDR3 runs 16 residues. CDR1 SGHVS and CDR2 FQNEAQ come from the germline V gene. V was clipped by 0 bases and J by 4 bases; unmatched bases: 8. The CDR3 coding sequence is TGTGCCAGCAGCTTAGCGAATAGGGGGCTTATAGAGACCCAGTACTTC. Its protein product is CASSLANRGLIETQYF.

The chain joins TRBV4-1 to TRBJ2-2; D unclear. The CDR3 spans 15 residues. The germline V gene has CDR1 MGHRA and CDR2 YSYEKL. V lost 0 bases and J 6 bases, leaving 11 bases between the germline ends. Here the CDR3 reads CASSQEAWYSGELFF. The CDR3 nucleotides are TGCGCCAGCAGCCAAGAAGCTTGGTATTCCGGGGAGCTGTTTTTT.

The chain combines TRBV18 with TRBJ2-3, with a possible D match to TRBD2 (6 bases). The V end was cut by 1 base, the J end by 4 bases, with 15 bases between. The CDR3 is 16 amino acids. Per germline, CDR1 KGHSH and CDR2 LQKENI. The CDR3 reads CASSPLGPGGPDTQYF. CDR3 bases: TGTGCCAGCTCACCACTGGGCCCCGGGGGACCAGATACGCAGTATTTT.

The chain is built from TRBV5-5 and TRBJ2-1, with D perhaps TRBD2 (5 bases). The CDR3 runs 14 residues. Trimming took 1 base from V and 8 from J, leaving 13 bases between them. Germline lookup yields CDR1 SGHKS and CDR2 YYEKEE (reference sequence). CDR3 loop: CASSLPSGVHEQFF. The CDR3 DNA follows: TGTGCCAGCAGCTTGCCGTCCGGGGTCCATGAGCAGTTCTTC.

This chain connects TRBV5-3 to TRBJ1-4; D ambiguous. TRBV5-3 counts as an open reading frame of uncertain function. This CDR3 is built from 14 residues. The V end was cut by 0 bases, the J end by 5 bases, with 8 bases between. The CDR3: CARSLDKLNEKLFF. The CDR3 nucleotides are TGTGCCAGAAGCTTGGACAAATTAAATGAAAAACTGTTTTTT.

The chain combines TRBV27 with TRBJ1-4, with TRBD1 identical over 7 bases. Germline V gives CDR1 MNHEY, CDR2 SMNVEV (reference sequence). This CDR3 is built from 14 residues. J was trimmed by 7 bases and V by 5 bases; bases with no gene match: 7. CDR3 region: CASSPRGPAEKLFF. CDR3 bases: TGTGCCAGCAGTCCGAGGGGGCCGGCTGAAAAACTGTTTTTT.

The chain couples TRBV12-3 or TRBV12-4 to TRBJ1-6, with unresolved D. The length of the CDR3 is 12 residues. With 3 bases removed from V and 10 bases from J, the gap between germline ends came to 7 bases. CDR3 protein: CASSFAGSPLHF. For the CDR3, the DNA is TGTGCCAGCAGTTTTGCGGGGTCACCCCTCCACTTT.

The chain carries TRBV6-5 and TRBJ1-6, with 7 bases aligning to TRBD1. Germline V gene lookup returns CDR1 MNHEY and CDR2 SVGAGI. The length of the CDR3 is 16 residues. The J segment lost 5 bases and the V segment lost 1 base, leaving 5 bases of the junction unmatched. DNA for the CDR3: TGTGCCAGCAGTTACTTCACCGGGACAGATAATTCACCCCTCCACTTT. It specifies CASSYFTGTDNSPLHF.

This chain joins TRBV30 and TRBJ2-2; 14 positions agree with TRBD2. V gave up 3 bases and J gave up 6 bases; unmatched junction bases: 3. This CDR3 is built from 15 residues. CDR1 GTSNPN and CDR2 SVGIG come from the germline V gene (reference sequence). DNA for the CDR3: TGTGCCTGGAGCGCGGGACTAGCGGGGGCCGGGGAGCTGTTTTTT. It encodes CAWSAGLAGAGELFF.

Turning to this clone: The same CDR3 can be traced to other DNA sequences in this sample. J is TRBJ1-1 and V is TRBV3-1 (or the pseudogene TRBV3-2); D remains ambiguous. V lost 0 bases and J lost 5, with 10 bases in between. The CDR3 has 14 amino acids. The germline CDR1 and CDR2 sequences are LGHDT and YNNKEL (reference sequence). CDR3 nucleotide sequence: TGTGCCAGCAGCCAAGACCGGGGTGGGACTGAAGCTTTCTTT. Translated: CASSQDRGGTEAFF.

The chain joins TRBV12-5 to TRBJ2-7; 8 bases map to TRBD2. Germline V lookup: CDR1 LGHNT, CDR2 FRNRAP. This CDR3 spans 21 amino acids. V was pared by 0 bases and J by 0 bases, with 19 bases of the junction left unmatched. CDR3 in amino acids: CASGLVGHPALLAANSYEQYV. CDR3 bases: TGTGCTAGTGGTTTGGTAGGTCACCCGGCGTTACTAGCGGCAAACTCCTACGAGCAGTACGTC.

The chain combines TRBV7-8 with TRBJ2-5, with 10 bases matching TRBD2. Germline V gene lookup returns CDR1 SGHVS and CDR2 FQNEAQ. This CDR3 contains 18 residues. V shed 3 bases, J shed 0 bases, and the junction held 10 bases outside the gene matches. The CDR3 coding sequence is TGTGCCAGCAGCTTCCCCACGGGACTAGCGATGAACCAAGAGACCCAGTACTTC. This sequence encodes CASSFPTGLAMNQETQYF.

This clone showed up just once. CDR3 bases: TGTGCCAGCAGCGTGAGCGGGGCTAGCTACAATGAGCAGTTCTTC. This gives the protein CASSVSGASYNEQFF. The rearrangement joins TRBV9 to TRBJ2-1, with 7 bases lining up with TRBD2. CDR1 and CDR2 (germline): SGDLS, YYNGEE. After removal of 2 bases from V and 3 bases from J, the junction contained 5 bases not matched to a gene. CDR3 length: 15 residues.

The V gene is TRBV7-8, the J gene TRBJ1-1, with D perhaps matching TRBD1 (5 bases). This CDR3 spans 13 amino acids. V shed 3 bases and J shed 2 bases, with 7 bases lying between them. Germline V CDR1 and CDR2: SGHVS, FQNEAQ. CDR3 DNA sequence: TGTGCCAGCAGCTTGACAGTCAACACTGAAGCTTTCTTT. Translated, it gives CASSLTVNTEAFF.

CDR3 amino acids: CASSPLGLAGSYNEQFF. CDR3 coding DNA: TGTGCCAGCAGCCCTCTTGGACTAGCGGGAAGTTACAATGAGCAGTTCTTC. The chain links TRBV6-2 or TRBV6-3 to TRBJ2-1; 12 bases are shared with TRBD2. CDR3 length: 17 residues. J gave up 4 bases and V 6 bases, and 10 bases lay outside the gene matches. Germline V gives CDR1 MNHEY, CDR2 SVGEGT.

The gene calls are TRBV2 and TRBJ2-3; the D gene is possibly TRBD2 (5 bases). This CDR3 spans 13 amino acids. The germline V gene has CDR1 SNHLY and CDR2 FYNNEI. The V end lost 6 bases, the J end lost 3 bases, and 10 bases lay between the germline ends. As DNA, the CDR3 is TGTGCCAGCAGGCGGGCCCTAACAGATACGCAGTATTTT. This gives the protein CASRRALTDTQYF.

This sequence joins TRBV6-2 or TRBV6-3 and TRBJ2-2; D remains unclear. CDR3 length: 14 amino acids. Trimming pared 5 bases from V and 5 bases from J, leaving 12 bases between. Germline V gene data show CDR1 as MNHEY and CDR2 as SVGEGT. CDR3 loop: CASSAHTMTGELFF. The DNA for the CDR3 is TGTGCCAGCAGTGCCCACACGATGACCGGGGAGCTGTTTTTT.

Here the CDR3 DNA reads TGCGCCAGCAGCTTGGCCATCTCCTACGAGCAGTACTTC. Protein: CASSLAISYEQYF. The rearrangement uses TRBV5-1 and TRBJ2-7; D gene unclear. With 0 bases removed from V and 0 bases from J, the gap between germline ends came to 4 bases. Germline CDR1 SGHRS, CDR2 YFSETQ. This CDR3 region has 13 residues.

The CDR3 DNA reads TGTGCCAGCAGTGGGGACAGTCAGGCGAGCTACACCTTC. This translates into CASSGDSQASYTF. This sequence joins TRBV6-6 and TRBJ1-2; TRBD1 matches 7 bases. The CDR3 length is 13 residues. V shed 5 bases and J 9 bases; nucleotides not matched to a gene: 9. Germline loops: CDR1 MNHNY, CDR2 SVGAGI (reference sequence).

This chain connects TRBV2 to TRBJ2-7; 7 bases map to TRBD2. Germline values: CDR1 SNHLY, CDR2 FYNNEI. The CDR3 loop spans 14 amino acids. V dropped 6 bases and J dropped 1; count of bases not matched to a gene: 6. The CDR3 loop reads CASSGLGGSYEQYF. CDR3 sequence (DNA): TGTGCCAGCAGCGGACTAGGTGGATCCTACGAGCAGTACTTC.

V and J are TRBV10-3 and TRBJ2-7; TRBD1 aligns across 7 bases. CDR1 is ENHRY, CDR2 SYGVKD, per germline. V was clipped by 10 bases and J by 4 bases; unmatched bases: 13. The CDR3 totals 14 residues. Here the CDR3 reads CATFTTGNGYEQYF. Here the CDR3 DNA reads TGTGCCACCTTTACGACAGGGAATGGGTACGAGCAGTACTTC.

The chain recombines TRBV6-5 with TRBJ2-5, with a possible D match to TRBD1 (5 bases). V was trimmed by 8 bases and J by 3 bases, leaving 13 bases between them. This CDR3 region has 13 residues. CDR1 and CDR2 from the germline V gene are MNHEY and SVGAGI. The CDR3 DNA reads TGTGCCAGCTCATTTATAGGGGAAGAGACCCAGTACTTC. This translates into CASSFIGEETQYF.

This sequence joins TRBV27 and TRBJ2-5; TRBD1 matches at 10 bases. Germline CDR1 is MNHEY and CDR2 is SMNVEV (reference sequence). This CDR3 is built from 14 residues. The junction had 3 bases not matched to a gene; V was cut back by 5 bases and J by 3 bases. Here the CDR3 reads CASSTGTGEETQYF. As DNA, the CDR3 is TGTGCCAGCAGTACCGGGACAGGGGAAGAGACCCAGTACTTC.

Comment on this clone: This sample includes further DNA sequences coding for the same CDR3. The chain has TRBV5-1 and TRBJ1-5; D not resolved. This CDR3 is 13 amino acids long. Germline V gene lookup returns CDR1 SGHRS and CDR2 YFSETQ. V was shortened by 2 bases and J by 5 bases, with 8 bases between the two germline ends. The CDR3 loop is CASSLSGDQPQHF. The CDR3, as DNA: TGCGCCAGCAGCTTATCCGGGGATCAGCCCCAGCATTTT.

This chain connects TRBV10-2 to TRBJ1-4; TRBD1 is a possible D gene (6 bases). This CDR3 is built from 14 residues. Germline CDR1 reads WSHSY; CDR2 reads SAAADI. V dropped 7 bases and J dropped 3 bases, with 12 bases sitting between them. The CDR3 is CASTRQAPNEKLFF. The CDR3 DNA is TGCGCCAGCACCAGACAGGCGCCTAATGAAAAACTGTTTTTT.